Presented here are 21 T cell receptor beta chains from one specimen sequenced in a study of blood T cells in healthy people across ages. Alongside a J-beta primer mix, a sample-barcoded 5' primer served in a second PCR lasting roughly 7 to 12 cycles. TCRdb recomputed calls from the 5' RACE reads with MiXCR, one row per CDR3 protein. The table lists 2 million or so distinct CDR3 sequences, around half of them singletons. Material: blood. These receptors originate from a woman aged 40 to 50 in good health.

This rearrangement joins TRBV7-2 to TRBJ2-3, with D maybe TRBD2 (6 bases). Trimming pared 6 bases from V and 5 bases from J, leaving 21 bases between. Germline loops: CDR1 SGHTA, CDR2 FQGNSA. The CDR3 runs to 16 residues. The CDR3 DNA is TGTGCCAGCAGAACCGTCGGAAGCGCCGGGAGAGATACGCAGTATTTT. It yields the protein CASRTVGSAGRDTQYF.

A few counts support this clonotype. At one of its ends the junction is not consistent with the germline gene, which may arise from a read error. The rearrangement links TRBV27 to TRBJ2-1; 8 bases are a match to TRBD1. The CDR3 has 17 residues. Germline V lookup: CDR1 MNHEY, CDR2 SMNVEV (reference sequence). The CDR3 reads CASSLSMARQGYNEQFF. The CDR3 DNA reads TGTGCCAGCAGCTTATCGATGGCGAGACAGGGGTACAATGAGCAGTTCTTC.

This clonotype has a handful of counts. The chain couples TRBV20-1 to TRBJ1-1, with D possibly being TRBD1 (6 bases). With 6 bases removed from V and 7 bases from J, the gap between germline ends came to 15 bases. CDR1 and CDR2 from the germline V gene are DFQATT and SNEGSKA (reference sequence). The CDR3 spans 12 residues. The CDR3 coding sequence is TGCAGTGCGTCAGGGACATACCTTGAAGCTTTCTTT. Amino acids: CSASGTYLEAFF.

The V gene is TRBV4-3, the J gene TRBJ2-1; tentative D call: TRBD1 (6 bases). The CDR3 contains 15 residues. Germline values: CDR1 LGHNA, CDR2 YSLEER. V was pared by 6 bases and J by 2 bases, with 14 bases between. CDR3 residues: CASSPHREPYNEQFF. The DNA of the CDR3 is TGCGCCAGCAGTCCCCACAGGGAACCCTACAATGAGCAGTTCTTC.

This sequence joins TRBV9 and TRBJ2-5, with TRBD2 matching over 7 bases. V dropped 0 bases and J dropped 1; count of bases not matched to a gene: 3. Germline V gene data show CDR1 as SGDLS and CDR2 as YYNGEE. The CDR3 runs to 15 residues. This CDR3 is CASSVDGTTQETQYF. CDR3 in DNA: TGTGCCAGCAGCGTAGATGGGACTACCCAAGAGACCCAGTACTTC.

This clonotype was seen a single time. The rearrangement joins TRBV29-1 to TRBJ2-1; D uncertain. The CDR3 is 8 amino acids. The V end was cut by 7 bases, the J end by 10 bases, with 5 bases between. From germline, CDR1 is SQVTM and CDR2 ANQGSEA. The CDR3 loop is CSAAEQFF. CDR3 DNA: TGCAGCGCGGCGGAGCAGTTCTTC.

The gene calls are TRBV6-2 or TRBV6-3 and TRBJ1-1; D unresolved. Trimming removed 5 bases at V and 7 bases at J, with 14 bases between. The CDR3 extends over 13 amino acids. Germline values: CDR1 MNHEY, CDR2 SVGEGT. The CDR3 is CASSDRPGIEAFF. CDR3 DNA sequence: TGTGCCAGCAGTGACCGACCAGGCATTGAAGCTTTCTTT.

The chain recombines TRBV20-1 with TRBJ2-3; D is unresolved. The V gene's germline CDR1 is DFQATT and CDR2 SNEGSKA (reference sequence). The V end was cut by 0 bases, the J end by 2 bases, with 9 bases between. CDR3 size: 14 residues. The CDR3 here is CSARDHWFTDTQYF. The CDR3 coding sequence is TGCAGTGCTAGAGATCATTGGTTCACAGATACGCAGTATTTT.

The chain recombines TRBV19 with TRBJ2-4, with a possible D match to TRBD1 (5 bases). This CDR3 spans 13 amino acids. V was clipped by 1 base and J by 12 bases, with 13 bases between them. Germline CDR1 and CDR2: LNHDA and SQIVND (reference sequence). CDR3 sequence (DNA): TGTGCCAGTAGTATAGCACAGGACCAAACTCAGTACTTC. Translating gives CASSIAQDQTQYF. The variable domain in full, completed from reference TRBV19 and TRBJ2-4, reads DGGITQSPKYLFRKEGQNVTLSCEQNLNHDAMYWYRQDPGQGLRLIYYSQIVNDFQKGDIAEGYSVSREKKESFPLTVTSAQKNPTAFYLCASSIAQDQTQYFGAGTRLSVL.

A few counts support this clonotype. The chain links TRBV7-8 to TRBJ2-5; TRBD1 aligns across 9 bases. CDR3 length: 16 residues. The V and J ends lost 5 bases and 5 bases, in that order; junction bases with no gene match: 12. Germline V lookup: CDR1 SGHVS, CDR2 FQNEAQ. The CDR3 DNA reads TGTGCCAGCAGCAACCCCTCCGGGACAGGGAAGGAGACCCAGTACTTC. It encodes CASSNPSGTGKETQYF.

The chain employs TRBV10-3 and TRBJ2-5; a weak D match, TRBD2 (6 bases). CDR3 length equals 13 residues. Trimming shortened V by 10 bases and J by 5 bases, and 17 bases separated the two germline ends. Germline lookup yields CDR1 ENHRY and CDR2 SYGVKD. CDR3 region: CATRGGAKETQYF. The CDR3 bases are TGTGCCACGCGCGGAGGGGCCAAGGAGACCCAGTACTTC.

V gene TRBV20-1 combines with J gene TRBJ2-7, with D perhaps TRBD2 (6 bases). Germline V gene sequence: CDR1 DFQATT, CDR2 SNEGSKA (reference sequence). This CDR3 is built from 14 residues. Trimming left V 5 bases short and J 6 bases short, with 20 bases between. The CDR3 DNA reads as TGCAGTGCTTATTTACCGGGGGAGAGTAGCGAGCAGTACTTC. Protein: CSAYLPGESSEQYF.

The chain combines TRBV5-1 with TRBJ1-1; maybe TRBD1 (6 bases). Trimming removed 3 bases at V and 11 bases at J, with 14 bases between. CDR3 size: 12 residues. The germline gives CDR1 SGHRS, CDR2 YFSETQ. CDR3: CASSSSGTMAFF. CDR3 in DNA: TGCGCCAGCAGCTCGTCCGGGACAATGGCTTTCTTT.

A remark on this clonotype: Given a much more abundant clone one base away, this may be a read error. CDR3 nucleotide sequence: TGCAGGGCTAGATACGGGTTGGAGACCCAGTACTTC. It is translated as CRARYGLETQYF. The rearrangement joins TRBV20-1 to TRBJ2-7, with unresolved D. TRBJ2-5 matches the DNA end more closely, so the J call is doubtful. The CDR3 totals 12 residues. Germline assignment: CDR1 DFQATT and CDR2 SNEGSKA (reference sequence).

Comments on this clonotype: Its ends do not fully match the called genes, so a read error is possible. The CDR3: CASSIDASGGPNNEQFF. The CDR3 nucleotides read TGTGCTAGCAGCATCGACGCAAGCGGGGGTCCGAACAATGAGCAGTTCTTC. This sequence joins TRBV7-7 and TRBJ2-1; 8 positions agree with TRBD2. The germline V gene encodes CDR1 SSHAT and CDR2 FNYEAQ (reference sequence). This CDR3 comprises 17 residues.

This clonotype has a handful of counts. This chain joins TRBV29-1 and TRBJ2-1; D might be TRBD1 or TRBD2, each matching 5 bases. The CDR3 is 17 residues long. In germline, CDR1 is SQVTM, CDR2 ANQGSEA. V was trimmed by 3 bases and J by 4 bases, leaving 22 bases between them. The CDR3 coding sequence is TGCAGCGTTGAGCGGAAGACAGACTCGCGACTATACAATGAGCAGTTCTTC. It is translated as CSVERKTDSRLYNEQFF.

The chain couples TRBV4-3 to TRBJ2-7; D may be TRBD1 or TRBD2 (5 bases each). V gave up 3 bases and J gave up 5 bases, with 11 bases separating them. This CDR3 comprises 13 residues. Germline lookup yields CDR1 LGHNA and CDR2 YSLEER. The CDR3 bases are TGCGCCAGCAGCCAGCAGCAGGGAGACGAGCAGTACTTC. Amino acids: CASSQQQGDEQYF.

This clonotype was seen a few times. CDR3 nucleotide sequence: TGTGCCAGCGTTACCCGGGGGGCCTACGAGCAGTACTTC. Translated: CASVTRGAYEQYF. The rearrangement joins TRBV28 to TRBJ2-7, with 7 bases identical to TRBD2. CDR1 is MDHEN and CDR2 is SYDVKM in the germline V gene. The CDR3 sequence is 13 residues long. V lost 8 bases, J lost 2 bases, and 6 bases stayed unmatched.

The rearrangement uses TRBV9 and TRBJ2-4, with 8 bases matching TRBD2. With V trimmed by 2 bases and J by 6 bases, 7 bases remained unmatched. CDR1 is SGDLS and CDR2 is YYNGEE in the germline V gene. The CDR3 is 15 residues long. The CDR3 DNA reads as TGTGCCAGCAGCGTTGGCGGGGGGCTAGGAAACATTCAGTACTTC. Encoded protein: CASSVGGGLGNIQYF.

The V call is TRBV28, the J call TRBJ2-5, with D possibly matching TRBD1 (6 bases). Trimming removed 5 bases from V and 2 bases from J, with 15 bases in between. Germline CDR1 and CDR2: MDHEN and SYDVKM. CDR3 length equals 15 residues. CDR3 DNA sequence: TGTGCCAGCAGTGCGCCACGGGACACTCAAGAGACCCAGTACTTC. It yields the protein CASSAPRDTQETQYF.

This clonotype has more than one count but fewer than ten. The chain uses TRBV28 and TRBJ2-1; 8 nucleotides line up with TRBD2. The CDR3 length is 14 residues. The germline CDR1 and CDR2 sequences are MDHEN and SYDVKM. With 3 bases clipped from V and 6 bases from J, the junction kept 4 bases outside the gene matches. CDR3: CASSLTGGRNEQFF. The CDR3 nucleotides are TGTGCCAGCAGTTTGACGGGGGGGCGCAATGAGCAGTTCTTC.